This is a list of T cell receptor beta chains from one sample in a study of T cells in Graves' hyperthyroidism and ophthalmopathy. TCRdb passed the multiplex PCR reads through MiXCR, listing each CDR3 protein once. The sample holds roughly 500,000 distinct CDR3 sequences, more than 45% seen once. Material for sequencing was peripheral blood or thyroid tissue (not recorded which). The receptors come from an adult woman with Graves' disease, either hyperthyroidism or ophthalmopathy (not recorded which). The CDR3 runs from the conserved cysteine through the conserved F or W. The order of the fields is D gene, clone size, V gene, J gene, CDR3 DNA, CDR3 protein. A D gene is named only where the DNA matches it firmly. Only some rows state a clone size, as once, few, many or a class for expanded clones.

.	.	TRBV19	TRBJ2-5	TGTGCCAGTAGTAGGGGGTACTCTGGGGGAGAGACCCAGTACTTC	CASSRGYSGGETQYF
TRBD1	few	TRBV3-1	TRBJ2-2	TGTGCCAGCAGCCAAGGGACAGGGAGCACCGGGGAGCTGTTTTTT	CASSQGTGSTGELFF
.	many	TRBV7-9	TRBJ1-6	TGTGCCAGCAGCCCCGGGACGGGTGGGTTGATGGCCCTCCACTTT	CASSPGTGGLMALHF
TRBD2	few	TRBV20-1	TRBJ2-7	TGCAGTGCTAGAGGACTCGGCCTAGCGGGAGACTACGAGCAGTACTTC	CSARGLGLAGDYEQYF
TRBD1	few	TRBV10-3	TRBJ1-1	TGTGCCATCAGGACAGGGGGCCTCTTCATGAACACTGAAGCTTTCTTT	CAIRTGGLFMNTEAFF
TRBD1	.	TRBV20-1	TRBJ2-7	TGCAGTGCTCCCGGGACAGGGACGTCCTACGAGCAGTACTTC	CSAPGTGTSYEQYF
.	many	TRBV20-1	TRBJ1-5	TGCAGTGCTTTTCCGGGGGCCCCCAATCAGCCCCAGCATTTT	CSAFPGAPNQPQHF
.	many	TRBV7-2	TRBJ1-5	TGTGCCAGCAACAACGGGATTCAGCCCCAGCATTTT	CASNNGIQPQHF
TRBD1	once	TRBV10-2	TRBJ1-6	TGCGCCAGCCCGGGACAGGGGCAACCCCTCCACTTT	CASPGQGQPLHF
.	.	TRBV10-3	TRBJ2-7	TGTGCCATCAGTGAGTCCGCGAGGGCCTACGAGCAGTACTTC	CAISESARAYEQYF
.	once	TRBV7-6	TRBJ1-3	TGTGCCAGCAGCCGAATAATCCCCCTCTCTGGAAACACCATATATTTT	CASSRIIPLSGNTIYF
.	.	TRBV10-1	TRBJ2-5	TGCGCCAGTGAGGGGCGCAACCAAGAGACCCAGTACTTC	CASEGRNQETQYF